The 25 T cell receptor beta chains listed next were all sequenced from one sample in a study of blood T cell repertoires in COVID-19. Sequencing was performed with immunoSEQ multiplex PCR; in TCRdb, only in-frame clones are kept and a portion is missing. Of fewer than 45,000 clones in the sample, around 79% are singletons; the top ten hold 11% to 15%. The sample comprised peripheral blood. These receptors came from a human donor in a cohort sampled during active COVID-19.

The rearrangement links TRBV18 to TRBJ1-6; 9 bases are a match to TRBD1. V lost 0 bases and J lost 9; bases outside the gene matches: 3. Germline values: CDR1 KGHSH, CDR2 LQKENI. The CDR3 runs 15 residues. The CDR3 DNA follows: TGTGCCAGCTCACCACCCGGGACAGGGCGTTCACCCCTCCACTTT. The encoded protein is CASSPPGTGRSPLHF.

The rearrangement joins TRBV19 to TRBJ1-6; D is perhaps TRBD1 (5 bases). Germline values: CDR1 LNHDA, CDR2 SQIVND (reference sequence). The CDR3 totals 14 residues. Trimming removed 6 bases from V and 8 bases from J, with 14 bases in between. The CDR3 nucleotides are TGTGCCAGTAGAGGGCAGGGACTGCATTCACCCCTCCACTTT. As protein: CASRGQGLHSPLHF.

The chain has TRBV7-2 and TRBJ1-1, with 7 positions matching TRBD1. With 2 bases clipped from V and 1 base from J, the junction kept 1 base outside the gene matches. Germline values: CDR1 SGHTA, CDR2 FQGNSA. The CDR3 totals 14 residues. CDR3 in amino acids: CASSLQGGNTEAFF. The CDR3 nucleotides are TGTGCCAGCAGCTTACAGGGGGGGAACACTGAAGCTTTCTTT.

This rearrangement joins TRBV3-1 (or the pseudogene TRBV3-2) to TRBJ1-2; D is uncertain. Deletions cut 3 bases from V and 4 bases from J, with 3 bases between. The CDR3 contains 11 residues. From germline, CDR1 is LGHDT and CDR2 YNNKEL (reference sequence). CDR3 in DNA: TGTGCCAGCAGCCACCTCTATGGCTACACCTTC. Protein sequence: CASSHLYGYTF.

The chain uses TRBV30 and TRBJ2-1; 9 nucleotides line up with TRBD1. CDR3 size: 12 residues. V lost 8 bases and J lost 8; bases outside the gene matches: 7. Germline loops: CDR1 GTSNPN, CDR2 SVGIG (reference sequence). Here the CDR3 reads CAGSRTGDEQFF. In nucleotides, the CDR3 is TGTGCCGGATCCCGGACAGGGGATGAGCAGTTCTTC.

The chain recombines TRBV12-3 or TRBV12-4 with TRBJ1-2; D perhaps matches TRBD1 (6 bases). The CDR3 has 13 amino acids. V lost 6 bases and J lost 9, with 17 bases in between. The CDR3 is CASRIQGSGSYTF. In DNA form, the CDR3 reads TGTGCCAGCAGGATCCAGGGGTCTGGAAGCTACACCTTC.

The genes are TRBV6-1 and TRBJ2-5, with TRBD2 identical over 12 bases. The CDR3 is 17 amino acids. The trim removed 3 bases at V and 5 bases at J, leaving 10 bases unmatched. Per germline, CDR1 MNHNS and CDR2 SASEGT. The CDR3 bases are TGTGCCAGCAGTGAGATACTAGCGGGAGGAGTGGAGGAGACCCAGTACTTC. This translates into CASSEILAGGVEETQYF.

The chain carries TRBV11-2 and TRBJ1-1; the match to TRBD1 covers 7 bases. Per germline, CDR1 SGHAT and CDR2 FQNNGV. V dropped 1 base and J dropped 7; count of bases not matched to a gene: 3. The CDR3 consists of 13 residues. CDR3 residues: CASSLGGTVEAFF. The DNA of the CDR3 is TGTGCCAGCAGCTTAGGGGGGACAGTTGAAGCTTTCTTT. The whole variable domain, filled in from reference TRBV11-2 and TRBJ1-1, reads EAGVAQSPRYKIIEKRQSVAFWCNPISGHATLYWYQQILGQGPKLLIQFQNNGVVDDSQLPKDRFSAERLKGVDSTLKIQPAKLEDSAVYLCASSLGGTVEAFFGQGTRLTVV.

V usage is TRBV7-8 and J usage is TRBJ1-5; the D is unclear. V was pared by 1 base and J by 6 bases, with 13 bases between. Germline CDR1 SGHVS, CDR2 FQNEAQ. This CDR3 has 15 amino acids. DNA of the CDR3: TGTGCCAGCAGCTTAGTAGGAGACCCGAGTCAGCCCCAGCATTTT. Translation gives CASSLVGDPSQPQHF.

The table lists this clone with a few counts. The J gene is TRBJ2-3, the V gene TRBV6-5; D remains unclear. Per the germline V gene, CDR1 is MNHEY and CDR2 is SVGAGI. Between the trimmed V and J ends, which lost 0 bases and 0 bases, there was a span of 10 bases. The CDR3 extends over 16 amino acids. This CDR3 reads CASSYSGGISTDTQYF. The CDR3 coding sequence is TGTGCCAGCAGTTACTCCGGCGGCATCAGCACAGATACGCAGTATTTT.

The chain combines TRBV20-1 with TRBJ2-3, with D hard to call. Looked up from germline, CDR1 is DFQATT and CDR2 is SNEGSKA (reference sequence). V lost 3 bases and J 4 bases, leaving 11 bases between the germline ends. The CDR3 length is 13 residues. The CDR3 spells CSASDNFPDTQYF. The CDR3 nucleotides read TGCAGTGCTAGTGATAACTTCCCAGATACGCAGTATTTT.

The chain links TRBV24-1 to TRBJ2-3; 10 bases fit TRBD2. CDR3 length: 17 amino acids. The V gene end was trimmed by 0 bases and the J gene end by 4 bases; junction bases not matched to a gene: 6. CDR1 is KGHDR, CDR2 SFDVKD, per germline. For the CDR3, the DNA is TGTGCCACCAGTGATTTGGGTAGCGGGAGGTCCTCAGATACGCAGTATTTT. Protein: CATSDLGSGRSSDTQYF.

This chain connects TRBV5-1 to TRBJ2-7, with 12 nucleotides matching TRBD2. J lost 7 bases, V lost 4 bases, and 12 bases had no gene match. Germline loops: CDR1 SGHRS, CDR2 YFSETQ. CDR3 length: 16 amino acids. The DNA for the CDR3 is TGCGCCAGCAGCCAACGACTGACTAGCGGGAGTTATGAGCAGTACTTC. Encoded protein: CASSQRLTSGSYEQYF.

This chain uses TRBV28 with TRBJ2-6; D gene uncertain. CDR1 and CDR2 from the germline V gene are MDHEN and SYDVKM. Trimming stripped 3 bases from V and 3 bases from J, with 3 bases between. This CDR3 is 13 amino acids long. The CDR3 DNA follows: TGTGCCAGCAGTTTTTATGGGGCCAACGTCCTGACTTTC. Amino acids: CASSFYGANVLTF.

This sequence joins TRBV10-1 and TRBJ2-1, with 9 nucleotides matching TRBD2. Losses at the gene ends were 5 bases for V and 3 bases for J; bases not matched to a gene: 2. The length of the CDR3 is 14 residues. Germline assignment: CDR1 WNHNN and CDR2 SYGVQD (reference sequence). The CDR3 region is CASSSSGSYNEQFF. The DNA of the CDR3 is TGCGCCAGCAGTAGTAGCGGGAGCTACAATGAGCAGTTCTTC.

The chain couples TRBV10-2 to TRBJ2-2; the D gene is possibly TRBD2 (6 bases). Trimming removed 4 bases at V and 0 bases at J, with 9 bases between. The CDR3 consists of 15 residues. Germline assignment: CDR1 WSHSY and CDR2 SAAADI. CDR3 bases: TGCGCCAGCAGTGGGCTAGCGTCGAACACCGGGGAGCTGTTTTTT. Amino acids: CASSGLASNTGELFF.

The V call is TRBV7-2, the J call TRBJ2-5; D ambiguous. V shed 3 bases and J shed 2 bases, with 10 bases lying between them. Looked up from germline, CDR1 is SGHTA and CDR2 is FQGNSA. The CDR3 runs 14 residues. CDR3 coding DNA: TGTGCCAGCAGCTTTCGGCGGTCTCAAGAGACCCAGTACTTC. Translating it yields CASSFRRSQETQYF.

The chain couples TRBV7-6 to TRBJ1-1; 10 bases align to TRBD1. Unmatched junction bases numbered 6, after V lost 6 bases and J lost 2 bases. The CDR3 runs to 15 residues. The V gene's germline CDR1 is SGHVS and CDR2 FNYEAQ. CDR3 DNA sequence: TGTGCCAGCAGACCGGGACAGGGGACTAACACTGAAGCTTTCTTT. Protein sequence: CASRPGQGTNTEAFF.

This rearrangement joins TRBV27 to TRBJ2-5; 8 bases are a match to TRBD2. The CDR3 runs 15 residues. Germline assignment: CDR1 MNHEY and CDR2 SMNVEV (reference sequence). Germline trimming cut 1 base from V and 4 bases from J; bases unmatched to any gene: 5. CDR3 region: CASSLWLAGGETQYF. CDR3 DNA sequence: TGTGCCAGCAGTTTATGGCTAGCGGGCGGAGAGACCCAGTACTTC.

This chain joins TRBV9 and TRBJ2-1; tentative D call: TRBD1 (5 bases). Germline V gene sequence: CDR1 SGDLS, CDR2 YYNGEE. CDR3 length: 17 residues. Trimming removed 0 bases from V and 2 bases from J, with 15 bases in between. CDR3 DNA sequence: TGTGCCAGCAGCGTAGGGGCTAGGGGTCCCCCCTACAATGAGCAGTTCTTC. It is translated as CASSVGARGPPYNEQFF.

The rearrangement joins TRBV2 to TRBJ2-1; 7 bases line up with TRBD2. V dropped 7 bases and J dropped 6; count of bases not matched to a gene: 9. This CDR3 region has 14 residues. The germline gives CDR1 SNHLY, CDR2 FYNNEI. CDR3 bases: TGTGCCAGCAAACTAGCGCTAGCTGTCAATGAGCAGTTCTTC. Translating gives CASKLALAVNEQFF.

The chain links TRBV19 to TRBJ2-1, with 10 bases that match TRBD2. The V gene's germline CDR1 is LNHDA and CDR2 SQIVND (reference sequence). There are 15 residues in the CDR3. J was trimmed by 7 bases and V by 3 bases; bases with no gene match: 6. CDR3 DNA: TGTGCCAGTAGTATGGATAGCGGGAGGTTAAATGAGCAGTTCTTC. Translated, it gives CASSMDSGRLNEQFF.

The V and J genes are TRBV5-8 and TRBJ2-1, with D hard to call. Per the germline V gene, CDR1 is SGHTS and CDR2 is YDEGEE. V was trimmed by 2 bases and J by 4 bases, leaving 10 bases between them. The CDR3 runs 14 residues. DNA for the CDR3: TGTGCCAGCAGCTTACACGGCGGATACAATGAGCAGTTCTTC. Protein product: CASSLHGGYNEQFF.

This clone was found once. The chain recombines TRBV11-3 with TRBJ2-3; 9 bases fit TRBD2. Germline-derived CDR1 and CDR2 are SGHNT and YENEEA. Trimming took 2 bases from V and 2 from J; bases not matched to a gene: 5. The CDR3 has 16 residues. In DNA, the CDR3 is TGTGCCAGCAGCTTAAGGGAGCGGGGGGACACAGATACGCAGTATTTT. It encodes CASSLRERGDTDTQYF.

The V call is TRBV6-1, the J call TRBJ2-7; TRBD1 might be the D (6 bases). The length of the CDR3 is 12 residues. Germline lookup yields CDR1 MNHNS and CDR2 SASEGT. V was shortened by 3 bases and J by 6 bases, with 9 bases between the two germline ends. The DNA of the CDR3 is TGTGCCAGCAGTGAGTCAGGGGCCGAGCAGTACTTC. Amino acids: CASSESGAEQYF.